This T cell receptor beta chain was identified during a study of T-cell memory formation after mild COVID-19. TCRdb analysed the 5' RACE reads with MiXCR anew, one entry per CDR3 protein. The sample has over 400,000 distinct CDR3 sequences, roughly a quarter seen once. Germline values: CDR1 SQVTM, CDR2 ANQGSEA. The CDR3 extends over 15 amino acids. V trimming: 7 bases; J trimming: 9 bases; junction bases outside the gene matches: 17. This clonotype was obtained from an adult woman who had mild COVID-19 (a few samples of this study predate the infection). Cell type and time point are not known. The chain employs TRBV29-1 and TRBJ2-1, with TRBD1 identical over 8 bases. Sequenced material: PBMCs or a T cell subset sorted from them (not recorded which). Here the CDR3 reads CSGSGTGPLRVEQFF. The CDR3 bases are TGCAGCGGTTCCGGGACAGGCCCTCTGCGAGTTGAGCAGTTCTTC.